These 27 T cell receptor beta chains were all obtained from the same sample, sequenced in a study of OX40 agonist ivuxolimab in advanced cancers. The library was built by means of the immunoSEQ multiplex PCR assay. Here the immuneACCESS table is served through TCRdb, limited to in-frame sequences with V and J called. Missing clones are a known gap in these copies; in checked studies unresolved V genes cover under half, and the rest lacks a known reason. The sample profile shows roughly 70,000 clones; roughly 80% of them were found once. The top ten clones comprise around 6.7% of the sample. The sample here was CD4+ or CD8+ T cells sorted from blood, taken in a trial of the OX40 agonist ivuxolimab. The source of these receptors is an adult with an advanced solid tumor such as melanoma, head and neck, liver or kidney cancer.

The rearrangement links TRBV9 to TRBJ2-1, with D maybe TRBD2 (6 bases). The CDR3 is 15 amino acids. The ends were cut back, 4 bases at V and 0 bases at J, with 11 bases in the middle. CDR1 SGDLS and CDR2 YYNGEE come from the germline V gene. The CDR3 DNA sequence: TGTGCCAGCAGCCCACGGGGGAGCTCCTACAATGAGCAGTTCTTC. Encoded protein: CASSPRGSSYNEQFF. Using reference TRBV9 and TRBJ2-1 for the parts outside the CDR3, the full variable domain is DSGVTQTPKHLITATGQRVTLRCSPRSGDLSVYWYQQSLDQGLQFLIQYYNGEERAKGNILERFSAQQFPDLHSELNLSSLELGDSALYFCASSPRGSSYNEQFFGPGTRLTVL.

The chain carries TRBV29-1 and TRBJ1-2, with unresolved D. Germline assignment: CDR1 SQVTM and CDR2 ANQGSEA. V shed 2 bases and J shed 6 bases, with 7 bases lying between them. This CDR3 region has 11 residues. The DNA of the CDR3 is TGCAGCGTTGAAATAAGGGATGGCTACACCTTC. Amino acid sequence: CSVEIRDGYTF.

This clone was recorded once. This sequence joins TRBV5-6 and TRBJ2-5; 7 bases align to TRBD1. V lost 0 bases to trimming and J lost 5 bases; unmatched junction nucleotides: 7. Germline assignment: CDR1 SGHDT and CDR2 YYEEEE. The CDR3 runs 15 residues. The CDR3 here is CASSLEQGRVETQYF. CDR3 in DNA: TGTGCCAGCAGCTTGGAACAGGGGCGAGTGGAGACCCAGTACTTC. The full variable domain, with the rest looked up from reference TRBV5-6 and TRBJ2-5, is DAGVTQSPTHLIKTRGQQVTLRCSPKSGHDTVSWYQQALGQGPQFIFQYYEEEERQRGNFPDRFSGHQFPNYSSELNVNALLLGDSALYLCASSLEQGRVETQYFGPGTRLLVL.

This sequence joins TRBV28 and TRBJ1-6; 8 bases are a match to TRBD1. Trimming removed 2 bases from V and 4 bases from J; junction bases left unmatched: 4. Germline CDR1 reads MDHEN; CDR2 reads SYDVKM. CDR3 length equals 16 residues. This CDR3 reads CASSLPRDRYNSPLHF. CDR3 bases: TGTGCCAGCAGTTTACCCCGGGACAGGTATAATTCACCCCTCCACTTT. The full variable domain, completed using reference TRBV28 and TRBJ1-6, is DVKVTQSSRYLVKRTGEKVFLECVQDMDHENMFWYRQDPGLGLRLIYFSYDVKMKEKGDIPEGYSVSREKKERFSLILESASTNQTSMYLCASSLPRDRYNSPLHFGNGTRLTVT.

CDR3 loop: CASSQTPGLGSYNEQFF. Here the CDR3 DNA reads TGTGCCAGCAGCCAAACCCCGGGGCTGGGCTCCTACAATGAGCAGTTCTTC. This rearrangement joins TRBV4-2 to TRBJ2-1; D tentatively reads TRBD1 or TRBD2 (5 bases each). The CDR3 length is 17 residues. Germline V gene sequence: CDR1 LGHNA, CDR2 YNFKEQ. V gave up 2 bases and J gave up 0 bases, with 14 bases separating them.

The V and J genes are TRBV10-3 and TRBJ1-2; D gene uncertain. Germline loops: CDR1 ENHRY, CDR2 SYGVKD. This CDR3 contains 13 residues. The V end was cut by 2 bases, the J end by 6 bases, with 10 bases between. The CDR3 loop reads CAISEPGRDGYTF. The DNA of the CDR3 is TGTGCCATCAGTGAGCCCGGGAGGGATGGCTACACCTTC.

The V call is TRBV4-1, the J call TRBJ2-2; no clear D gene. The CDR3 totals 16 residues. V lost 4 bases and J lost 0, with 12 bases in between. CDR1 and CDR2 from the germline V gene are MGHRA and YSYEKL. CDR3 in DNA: TGCGCCAGCAGCCTCCGGTCGGGTTCGAACACCGGGGAGCTGTTTTTT. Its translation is CASSLRSGSNTGELFF.

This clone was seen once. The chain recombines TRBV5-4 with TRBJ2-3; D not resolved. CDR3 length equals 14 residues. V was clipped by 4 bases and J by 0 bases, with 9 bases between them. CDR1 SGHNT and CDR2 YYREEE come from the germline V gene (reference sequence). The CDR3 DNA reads TGTGCCAGCAGCCTTAGGTGGAGCACAGATACGCAGTATTTT. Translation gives CASSLRWSTDTQYF. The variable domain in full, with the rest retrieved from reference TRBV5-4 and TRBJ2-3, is ETGVTQSPTHLIKTRGQQVTLRCSSQSGHNTVSWYQQALGQGPQFIFQYYREEENGRGNFPPRFSGLQFPNYSSELNVNALELDDSALYLCASSLRWSTDTQYFGPGTRLTVL.

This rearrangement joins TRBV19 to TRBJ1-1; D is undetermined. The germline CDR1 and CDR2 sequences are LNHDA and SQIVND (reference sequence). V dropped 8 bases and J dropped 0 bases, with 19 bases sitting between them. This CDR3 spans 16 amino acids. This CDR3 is CASDGKAADLNTEAFF. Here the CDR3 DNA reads TGTGCCAGTGATGGGAAGGCAGCGGACTTGAACACTGAAGCTTTCTTT.

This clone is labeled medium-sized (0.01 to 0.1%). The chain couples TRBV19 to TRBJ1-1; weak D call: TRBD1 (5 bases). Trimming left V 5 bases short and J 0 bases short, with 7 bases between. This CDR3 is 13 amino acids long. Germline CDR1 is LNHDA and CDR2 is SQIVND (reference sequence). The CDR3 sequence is CASSRQLNTEAFF. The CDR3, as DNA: TGTGCCAGTAGTCGACAGTTGAACACTGAAGCTTTCTTT.

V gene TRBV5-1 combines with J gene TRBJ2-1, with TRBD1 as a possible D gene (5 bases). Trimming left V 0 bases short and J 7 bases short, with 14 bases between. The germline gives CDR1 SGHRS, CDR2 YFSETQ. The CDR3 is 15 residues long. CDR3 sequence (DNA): TGCGCCAGCAGCTTGGGGGGCCCCCATCGGAATGAGCAGTTCTTC. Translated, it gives CASSLGGPHRNEQFF.

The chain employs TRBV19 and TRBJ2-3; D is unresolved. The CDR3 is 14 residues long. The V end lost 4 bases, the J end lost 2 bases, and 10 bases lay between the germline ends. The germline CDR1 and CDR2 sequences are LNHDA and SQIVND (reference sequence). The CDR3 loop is CASSTDRFTDTQYF. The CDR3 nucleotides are TGTGCCAGTAGTACGGACCGGTTCACAGATACGCAGTATTTT.

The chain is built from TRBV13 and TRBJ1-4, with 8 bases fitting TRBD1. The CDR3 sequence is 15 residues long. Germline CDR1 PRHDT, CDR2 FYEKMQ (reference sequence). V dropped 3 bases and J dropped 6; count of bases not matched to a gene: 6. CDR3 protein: CASSFRTGMDEKLFF. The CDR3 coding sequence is TGTGCCAGCAGCTTCCGGACAGGGATGGATGAAAAACTGTTTTTT.

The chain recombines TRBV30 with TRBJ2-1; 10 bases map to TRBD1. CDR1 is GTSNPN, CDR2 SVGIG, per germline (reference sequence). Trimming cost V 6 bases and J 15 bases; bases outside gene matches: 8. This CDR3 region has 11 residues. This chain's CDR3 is CACFGQGGRFF. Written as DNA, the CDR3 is TGTGCCTGTTTCGGACAGGGGGGTCGGTTCTTC.

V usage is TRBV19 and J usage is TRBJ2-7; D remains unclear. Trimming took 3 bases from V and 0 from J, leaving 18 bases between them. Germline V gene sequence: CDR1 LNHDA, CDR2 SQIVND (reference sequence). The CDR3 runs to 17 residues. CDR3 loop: CASSIVSLSASSYEQYF. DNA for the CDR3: TGTGCCAGTAGTATCGTCAGTTTGAGCGCGAGCTCCTACGAGCAGTACTTC.

Here the CDR3 reads CASSPQETQYF. The CDR3 DNA reads TGTGCCAGCTCACCCCAAGAGACCCAGTACTTC. The chain uses TRBV18 and TRBJ2-5, with D hard to call. CDR3 size: 11 residues. CDR1 is KGHSH, CDR2 LQKENI, per germline. V gave up 3 bases and J gave up 1 base, with 0 bases separating them.

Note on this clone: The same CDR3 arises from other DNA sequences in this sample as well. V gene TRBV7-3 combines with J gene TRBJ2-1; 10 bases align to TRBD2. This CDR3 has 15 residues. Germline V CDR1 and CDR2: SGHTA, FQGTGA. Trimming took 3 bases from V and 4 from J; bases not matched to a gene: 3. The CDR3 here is CASSFGLAVYNEQFF. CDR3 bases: TGTGCCAGCAGCTTCGGACTAGCGGTTTACAATGAGCAGTTCTTC.

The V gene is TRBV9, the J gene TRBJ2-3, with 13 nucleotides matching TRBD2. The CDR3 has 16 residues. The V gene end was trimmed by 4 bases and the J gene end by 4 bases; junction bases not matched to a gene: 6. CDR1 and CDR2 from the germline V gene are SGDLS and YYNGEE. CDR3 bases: TGTGCCAGCAGCCTTAGGACTAGCGGGGGCCCAGATACGCAGTATTTT. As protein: CASSLRTSGGPDTQYF. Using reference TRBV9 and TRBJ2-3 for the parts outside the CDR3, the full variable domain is DSGVTQTPKHLITATGQRVTLRCSPRSGDLSVYWYQQSLDQGLQFLIQYYNGEERAKGNILERFSAQQFPDLHSELNLSSLELGDSALYFCASSLRTSGGPDTQYFGPGTRLTVL.

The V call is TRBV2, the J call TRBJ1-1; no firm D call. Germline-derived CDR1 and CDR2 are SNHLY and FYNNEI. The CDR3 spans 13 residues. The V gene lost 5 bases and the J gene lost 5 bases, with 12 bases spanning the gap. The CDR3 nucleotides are TGTGCCAGCAGTTTACAAGAGGGAACTGAAGCTTTCTTT. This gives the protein CASSLQEGTEAFF.

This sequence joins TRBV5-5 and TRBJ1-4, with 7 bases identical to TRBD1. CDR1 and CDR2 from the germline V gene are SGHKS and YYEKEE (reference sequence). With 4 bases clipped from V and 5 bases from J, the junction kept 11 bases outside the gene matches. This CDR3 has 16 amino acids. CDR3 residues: CASSLVGGGGNEKLFF. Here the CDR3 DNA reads TGTGCCAGCAGCCTTGTAGGGGGCGGTGGGAATGAAAAACTGTTTTTT.

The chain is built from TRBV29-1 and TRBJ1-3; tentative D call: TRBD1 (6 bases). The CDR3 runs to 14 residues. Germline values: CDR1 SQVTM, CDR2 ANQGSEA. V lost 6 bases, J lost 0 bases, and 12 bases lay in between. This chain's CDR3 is CSVSQDSSGNTIYF. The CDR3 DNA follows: TGCAGCGTGTCACAGGACAGCTCTGGAAACACCATATATTTT.

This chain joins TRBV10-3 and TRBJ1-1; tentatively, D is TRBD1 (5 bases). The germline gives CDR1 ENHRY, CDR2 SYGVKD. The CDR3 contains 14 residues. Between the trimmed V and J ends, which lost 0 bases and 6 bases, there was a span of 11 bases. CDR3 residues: CAISESGGSPEAFF. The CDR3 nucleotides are TGTGCCATCAGTGAGTCGGGGGGATCCCCTGAAGCTTTCTTT.

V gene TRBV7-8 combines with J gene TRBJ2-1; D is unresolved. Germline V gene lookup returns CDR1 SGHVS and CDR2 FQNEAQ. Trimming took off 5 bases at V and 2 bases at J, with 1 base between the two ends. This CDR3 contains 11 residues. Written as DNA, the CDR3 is TGTGCCAGCAGCCCCTACAATGAGCAGTTCTTC. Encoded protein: CASSPYNEQFF.

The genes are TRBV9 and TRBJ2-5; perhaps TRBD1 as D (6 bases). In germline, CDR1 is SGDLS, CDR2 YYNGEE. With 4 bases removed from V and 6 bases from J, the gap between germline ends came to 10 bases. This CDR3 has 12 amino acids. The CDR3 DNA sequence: TGTGCCAGCAGCCAACAGGGAAAGACCCAGTACTTC. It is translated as CASSQQGKTQYF.

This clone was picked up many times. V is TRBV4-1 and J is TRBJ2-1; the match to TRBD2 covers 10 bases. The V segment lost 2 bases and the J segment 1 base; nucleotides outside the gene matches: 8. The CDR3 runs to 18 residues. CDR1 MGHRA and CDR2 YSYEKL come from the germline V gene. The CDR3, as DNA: TGCGCCAGCAGCCAAAGGGGCTCTAGCGGGGGATCCTACAATGAGCAGTTCTTC. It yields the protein CASSQRGSSGGSYNEQFF.

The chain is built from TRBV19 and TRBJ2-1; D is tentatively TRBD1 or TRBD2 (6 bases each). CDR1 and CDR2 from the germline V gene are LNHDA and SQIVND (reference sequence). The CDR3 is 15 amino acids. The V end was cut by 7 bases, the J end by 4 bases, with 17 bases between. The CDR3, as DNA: TGTGCCAGTACCAATGAAAAGGGGGGATACAATGAGCAGTTCTTC. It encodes CASTNEKGGYNEQFF. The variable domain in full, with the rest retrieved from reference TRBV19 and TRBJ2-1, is DGGITQSPKYLFRKEGQNVTLSCEQNLNHDAMYWYRQDPGQGLRLIYYSQIVNDFQKGDIAEGYSVSREKKESFPLTVTSAQKNPTAFYLCASTNEKGGYNEQFFGPGTRLTVL.

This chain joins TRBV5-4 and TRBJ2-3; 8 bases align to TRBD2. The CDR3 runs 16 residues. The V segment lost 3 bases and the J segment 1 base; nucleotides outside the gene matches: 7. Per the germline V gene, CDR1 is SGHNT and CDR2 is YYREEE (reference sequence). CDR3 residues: CASSSARGDGTDTQYF. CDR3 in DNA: TGTGCCAGCAGCTCGGCGCGGGGGGATGGCACAGATACGCAGTATTTT.